What follows are 9 T cell receptor beta chains derived from one specimen sequenced in a study of blood T cells in healthy people across ages. With a J-beta primer mix and a sample-barcoded 5' primer, a second PCR ran about 6 to 11 cycles. TCRdb itself ran the 5' RACE reads through MiXCR, one entry per CDR3 protein. The sample has about 930,000 distinct CDR3 sequences; almost 30% are singletons. These same records also appear under a second study, on T cells of mothers and their children.

Sequencing input: blood. The receptors originated from a middle-aged woman in good health.

This chain links TRBV29-1 with TRBJ2-5, with D possibly matching TRBD2 (6 bases). This CDR3 comprises 14 residues. Looked up from germline, CDR1 is SQVTM and CDR2 is ANQGSEA. Trimming removed 7 bases at V and 0 bases at J, with 15 bases between. CDR3 coding DNA: TGCAGCGCCACGGATTGGGGGGACCAAGAGACCCAGTACTTC. Translating gives CSATDWGDQETQYF.

The V call is TRBV20-1, the J call TRBJ1-1; 8 nucleotides match TRBD1. Per the germline V gene, CDR1 is DFQATT and CDR2 is SNEGSKA (reference sequence). The CDR3 loop spans 13 amino acids. CDR3 protein: CRVQGGMIAEAFF. In DNA form, the CDR3 reads TGCAGGGTACAGGGGGGAATGATCGCTGAAGCTTTCTTT.

The CDR3 DNA follows: TGTGCCAGCAGTGACCAGCGGGCTGATGAGGAGACCCAGTTCTTC. Translated: CASSDQRADEETQFF. This chain connects TRBV12-3 or TRBV12-4 to TRBJ2-1; tentative D call: TRBD2 (6 bases). The CDR3 consists of 15 residues. The V end lost 5 bases, the J end lost 13 bases, and 24 bases lay between the germline ends.

The rearrangement joins TRBV5-1 to TRBJ2-3; D uncertain. Trimming left V 2 bases short and J 4 bases short, with 11 bases between. This CDR3 has 14 residues. The germline V gene has CDR1 SGHRS and CDR2 YFSETQ. DNA of the CDR3: TGCGCCAGCAGCTTCATCGGCGGTGCAGATACGCAGTATTTT. Translating gives CASSFIGGADTQYF.

This clonotype was found once. Germline and junction disagree at one end, which may indicate a read error. The chain recombines TRBV27 with TRBJ2-6, with 7 positions matching TRBD1. CDR1 and CDR2 from the germline V gene are MNHEY and SMNVEV (reference sequence). CDR3 length: 16 residues. The CDR3, as DNA: TGTGCCAGCAGCCGACAGGGAACAGCAGGGGTCAACGTCCTGACTTTC. As protein: CASSRQGTAGVNVLTF.

This clonotype has just a few counts. The V and J genes are TRBV2 and TRBJ2-1; TRBD1 aligns across 9 bases. CDR3 length: 15 residues. Looked up from germline, CDR1 is SNHLY and CDR2 is FYNNEI. V lost 8 bases to trimming and J lost 5 bases; unmatched junction nucleotides: 10. The CDR3 DNA is TGTGCCAGCGAAGAGGACAGGGGACGGCACAATGAGCAGTTCTTC. Protein product: CASEEDRGRHNEQFF.

Points on this clonotype: Being one base from a much bigger clone, this may be a read error. The rearrangement joins TRBV7-2 to TRBJ2-1; D tentatively reads TRBD1 or TRBD2 (5 bases each). Per germline, CDR1 SGHTA and CDR2 FQGNSA. This CDR3 has 15 amino acids. The CDR3 DNA reads TGTGCCAGCAGCTTACCAAAGGGGCTATTAGGGGAGCAGGACTTC. Amino acids: CASSLPKGLLGEQDF.

The chain couples TRBV10-3 to TRBJ1-5; tentatively, D is TRBD1 (5 bases). The CDR3 totals 17 residues. The V end was cut by 0 bases, the J end by 0 bases, with 12 bases between. Germline V gives CDR1 ENHRY, CDR2 SYGVKD. CDR3 bases: TGTGCCATCAGTGAGTCGTATATAGGGACTAGCAATCAGCCCCAGCATTTT. Translated, it gives CAISESYIGTSNQPQHF.

On this clonotype itself: It may be a read error: a sequence one base away is much more abundant. V gene TRBV6-1 combines with J gene TRBJ1-2, with 9 positions matching TRBD1. CDR3 length: 14 residues. Germline CDR1 reads MNHNS; CDR2 reads SASEGT. Unmatched junction bases numbered 10, after V lost 6 bases and J lost 8 bases. Written as DNA, the CDR3 is TGTGCCAGCAGCGGAGACAGGGGGGCGGAGGGCTACACCTTC. It yields the protein CASSGDRGAEGYTF.